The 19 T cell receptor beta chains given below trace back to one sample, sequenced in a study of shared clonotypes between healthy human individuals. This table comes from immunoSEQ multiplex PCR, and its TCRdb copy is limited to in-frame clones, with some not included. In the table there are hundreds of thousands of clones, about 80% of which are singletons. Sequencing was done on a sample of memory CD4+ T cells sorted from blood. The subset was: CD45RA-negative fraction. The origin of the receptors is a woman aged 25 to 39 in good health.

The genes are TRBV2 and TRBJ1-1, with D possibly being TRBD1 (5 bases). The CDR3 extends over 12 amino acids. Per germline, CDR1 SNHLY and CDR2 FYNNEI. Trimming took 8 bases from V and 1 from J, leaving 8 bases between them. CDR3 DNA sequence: TGTGCCAGCGGACACGGGAACACTGAAGCTTTCTTT. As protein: CASGHGNTEAFF.

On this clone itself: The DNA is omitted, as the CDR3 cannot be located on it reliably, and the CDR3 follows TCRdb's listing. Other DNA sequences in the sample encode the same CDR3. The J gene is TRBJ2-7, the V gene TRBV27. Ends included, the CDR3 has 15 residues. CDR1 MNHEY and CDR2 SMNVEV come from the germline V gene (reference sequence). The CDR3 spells CASSSSGRSPYEQYF.

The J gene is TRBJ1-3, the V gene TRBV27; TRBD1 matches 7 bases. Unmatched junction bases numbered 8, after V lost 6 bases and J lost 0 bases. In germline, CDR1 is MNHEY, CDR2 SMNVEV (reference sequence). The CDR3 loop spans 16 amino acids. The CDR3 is CASSLRGPSSGNTIYF. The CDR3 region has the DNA TGTGCCAGCAGCTTAAGGGGGCCCAGCTCTGGAAACACCATATATTTT.

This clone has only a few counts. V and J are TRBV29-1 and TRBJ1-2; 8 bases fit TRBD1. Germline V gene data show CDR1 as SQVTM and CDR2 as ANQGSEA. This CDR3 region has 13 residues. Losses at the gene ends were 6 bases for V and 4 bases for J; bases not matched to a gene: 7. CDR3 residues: CSVGQDSGYGYTF. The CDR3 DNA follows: TGCAGCGTGGGACAGGATTCGGGCTATGGCTACACCTTC. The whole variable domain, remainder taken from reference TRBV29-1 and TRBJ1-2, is SAVISQKPSRDICQRGTSLTIQCQVDSQVTMMFWYRQQPGQSLTLIATANQGSEATYESGFVIDKFPISRPNLTFSTLTVSNMSPEDSSIYLCSVGQDSGYGYTFGSGTRLTVV.

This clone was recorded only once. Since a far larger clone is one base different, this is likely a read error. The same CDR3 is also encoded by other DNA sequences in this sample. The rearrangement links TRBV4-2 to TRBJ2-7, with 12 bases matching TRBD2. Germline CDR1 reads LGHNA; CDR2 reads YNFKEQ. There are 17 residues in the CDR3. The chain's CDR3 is CASSQDLLAGGGDEQYF. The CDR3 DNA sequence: TGTGCCAGCAGCCAAGATCTACTAGCGGGAGGTGGGGACGAGCAGTATTTC.

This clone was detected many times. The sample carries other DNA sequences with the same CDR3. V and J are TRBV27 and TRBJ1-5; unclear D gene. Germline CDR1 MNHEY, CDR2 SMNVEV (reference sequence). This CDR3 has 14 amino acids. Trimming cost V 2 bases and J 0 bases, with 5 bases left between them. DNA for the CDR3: TGTGCCAGCAGTTTAGGATATAGCAATCAGCCCCAGCATTTT. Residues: CASSLGYSNQPQHF.

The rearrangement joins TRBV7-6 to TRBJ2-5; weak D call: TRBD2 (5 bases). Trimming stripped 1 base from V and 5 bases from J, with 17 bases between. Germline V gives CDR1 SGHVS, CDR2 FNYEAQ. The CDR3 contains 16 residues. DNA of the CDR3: TGTGCCAGCAGCTTAGTTAAGTCTAACTCGGGGGAGACCCAGTACTTC. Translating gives CASSLVKSNSGETQYF. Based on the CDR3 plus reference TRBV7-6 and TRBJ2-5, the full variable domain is GAGVSQSPRYKVTKRGQDVALRCDPISGHVSLYWYRQALGQGPEFLTYFNYEAQQDKSGLPNDRFSAERPEGSISTLTIQRTEQRDSAMYRCASSLVKSNSGETQYFGPGTRLLVL.

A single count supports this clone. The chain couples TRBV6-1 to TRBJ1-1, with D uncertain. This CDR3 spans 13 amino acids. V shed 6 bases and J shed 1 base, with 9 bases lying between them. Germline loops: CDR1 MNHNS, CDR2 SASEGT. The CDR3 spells CASSSRPNTEAFF. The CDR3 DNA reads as TGTGCCAGCAGCTCCAGGCCGAACACTGAAGCTTTCTTT.

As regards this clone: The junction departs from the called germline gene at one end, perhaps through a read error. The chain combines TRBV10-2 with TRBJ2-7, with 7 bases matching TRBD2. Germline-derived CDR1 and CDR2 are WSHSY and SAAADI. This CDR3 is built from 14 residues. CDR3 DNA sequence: TGCGCCAGCAGACCAGCGGGAAGCTCCTCCGAGCAGTACTTC. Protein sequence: CASRPAGSSSEQYF.

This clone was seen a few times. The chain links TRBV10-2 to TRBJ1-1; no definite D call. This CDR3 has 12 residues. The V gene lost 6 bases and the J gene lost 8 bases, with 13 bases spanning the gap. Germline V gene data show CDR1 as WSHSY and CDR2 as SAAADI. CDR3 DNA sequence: TGCGCCAGCAGCGAGGCTTTGGGCGAAGCTTTCTTT. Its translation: CASSEALGEAFF.

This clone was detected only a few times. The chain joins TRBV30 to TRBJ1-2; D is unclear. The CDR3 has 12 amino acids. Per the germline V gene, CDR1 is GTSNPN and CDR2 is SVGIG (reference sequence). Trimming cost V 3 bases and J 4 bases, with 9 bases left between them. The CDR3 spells CAWRAGRYGYTF. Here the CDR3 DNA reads TGTGCCTGGAGAGCCGGGCGCTATGGCTACACCTTC.

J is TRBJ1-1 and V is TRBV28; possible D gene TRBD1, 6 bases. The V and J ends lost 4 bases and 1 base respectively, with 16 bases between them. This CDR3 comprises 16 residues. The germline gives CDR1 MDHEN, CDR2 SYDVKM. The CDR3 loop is CASSSVGGAGNTEAFF. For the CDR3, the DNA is TGTGCCAGCAGTTCCGTGGGGGGGGCAGGGAACACTGAAGCTTTCTTT.

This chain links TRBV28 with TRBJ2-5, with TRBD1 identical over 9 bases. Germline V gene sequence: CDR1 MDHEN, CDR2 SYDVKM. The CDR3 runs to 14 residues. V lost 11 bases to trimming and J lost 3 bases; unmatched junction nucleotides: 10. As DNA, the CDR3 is TGTGCCGCCAAGACAGGGGGGTGGGAAGAGACCCAGTACTTC. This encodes CAAKTGGWEETQYF.

The chain's CDR3 is CASSPYPGETQYF. Written as DNA, the CDR3 is TGTGCCAGCAGCCCTTACCCTGGGGAGACCCAGTACTTC. The chain combines TRBV7-9 with TRBJ2-5; D is unclear. V lost 5 bases and J lost 5, with 12 bases in between. This CDR3 comprises 13 residues. Looked up from germline, CDR1 is SEHNR and CDR2 is FQNEAQ (reference sequence).

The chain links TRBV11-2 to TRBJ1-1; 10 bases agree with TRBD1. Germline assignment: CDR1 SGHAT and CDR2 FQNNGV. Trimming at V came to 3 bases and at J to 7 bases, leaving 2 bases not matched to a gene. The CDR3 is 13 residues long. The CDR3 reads CASSLDRGGEAFF. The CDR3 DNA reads TGTGCCAGCAGCTTGGACAGGGGGGGTGAAGCTTTCTTT.

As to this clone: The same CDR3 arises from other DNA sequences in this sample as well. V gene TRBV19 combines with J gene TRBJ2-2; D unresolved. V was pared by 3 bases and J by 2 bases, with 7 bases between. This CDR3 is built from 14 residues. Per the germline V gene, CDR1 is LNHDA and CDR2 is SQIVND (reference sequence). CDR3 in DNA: TGTGCCAGTAGTATCCAGGCCAACACCGGGGAGCTGTTTTTT. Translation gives CASSIQANTGELFF.

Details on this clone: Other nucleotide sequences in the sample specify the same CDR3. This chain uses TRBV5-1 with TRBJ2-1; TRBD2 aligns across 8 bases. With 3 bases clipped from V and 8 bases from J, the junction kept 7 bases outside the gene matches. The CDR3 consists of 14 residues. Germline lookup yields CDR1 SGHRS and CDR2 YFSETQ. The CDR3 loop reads CASSSSGSFDEQFF. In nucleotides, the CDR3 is TGCGCCAGCAGCTCTAGCGGGTCTTTCGATGAGCAGTTCTTC. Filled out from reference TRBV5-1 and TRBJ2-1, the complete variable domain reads KAGVTQTPRYLIKTRGQQVTLSCSPISGHRSVSWYQQTPGQGLQFLFEYFSETQRNKGNFPGRFSGRQFSNSRSEMNVSTLELGDSALYLCASSSSGSFDEQFFGPGTRLTVL.

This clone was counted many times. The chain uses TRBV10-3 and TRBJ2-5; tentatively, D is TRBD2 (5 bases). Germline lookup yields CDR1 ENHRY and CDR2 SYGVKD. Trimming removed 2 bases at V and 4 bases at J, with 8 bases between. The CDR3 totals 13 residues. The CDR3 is CAISEGRVETQYF. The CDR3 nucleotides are TGTGCCATCAGTGAGGGGCGGGTAGAGACCCAGTACTTC.

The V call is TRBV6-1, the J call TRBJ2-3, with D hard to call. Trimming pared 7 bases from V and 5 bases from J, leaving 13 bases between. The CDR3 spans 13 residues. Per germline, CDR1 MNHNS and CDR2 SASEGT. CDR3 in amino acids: CASIGSPGDTQYF. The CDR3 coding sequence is TGTGCCAGCATTGGAAGTCCGGGAGATACGCAGTATTTT.